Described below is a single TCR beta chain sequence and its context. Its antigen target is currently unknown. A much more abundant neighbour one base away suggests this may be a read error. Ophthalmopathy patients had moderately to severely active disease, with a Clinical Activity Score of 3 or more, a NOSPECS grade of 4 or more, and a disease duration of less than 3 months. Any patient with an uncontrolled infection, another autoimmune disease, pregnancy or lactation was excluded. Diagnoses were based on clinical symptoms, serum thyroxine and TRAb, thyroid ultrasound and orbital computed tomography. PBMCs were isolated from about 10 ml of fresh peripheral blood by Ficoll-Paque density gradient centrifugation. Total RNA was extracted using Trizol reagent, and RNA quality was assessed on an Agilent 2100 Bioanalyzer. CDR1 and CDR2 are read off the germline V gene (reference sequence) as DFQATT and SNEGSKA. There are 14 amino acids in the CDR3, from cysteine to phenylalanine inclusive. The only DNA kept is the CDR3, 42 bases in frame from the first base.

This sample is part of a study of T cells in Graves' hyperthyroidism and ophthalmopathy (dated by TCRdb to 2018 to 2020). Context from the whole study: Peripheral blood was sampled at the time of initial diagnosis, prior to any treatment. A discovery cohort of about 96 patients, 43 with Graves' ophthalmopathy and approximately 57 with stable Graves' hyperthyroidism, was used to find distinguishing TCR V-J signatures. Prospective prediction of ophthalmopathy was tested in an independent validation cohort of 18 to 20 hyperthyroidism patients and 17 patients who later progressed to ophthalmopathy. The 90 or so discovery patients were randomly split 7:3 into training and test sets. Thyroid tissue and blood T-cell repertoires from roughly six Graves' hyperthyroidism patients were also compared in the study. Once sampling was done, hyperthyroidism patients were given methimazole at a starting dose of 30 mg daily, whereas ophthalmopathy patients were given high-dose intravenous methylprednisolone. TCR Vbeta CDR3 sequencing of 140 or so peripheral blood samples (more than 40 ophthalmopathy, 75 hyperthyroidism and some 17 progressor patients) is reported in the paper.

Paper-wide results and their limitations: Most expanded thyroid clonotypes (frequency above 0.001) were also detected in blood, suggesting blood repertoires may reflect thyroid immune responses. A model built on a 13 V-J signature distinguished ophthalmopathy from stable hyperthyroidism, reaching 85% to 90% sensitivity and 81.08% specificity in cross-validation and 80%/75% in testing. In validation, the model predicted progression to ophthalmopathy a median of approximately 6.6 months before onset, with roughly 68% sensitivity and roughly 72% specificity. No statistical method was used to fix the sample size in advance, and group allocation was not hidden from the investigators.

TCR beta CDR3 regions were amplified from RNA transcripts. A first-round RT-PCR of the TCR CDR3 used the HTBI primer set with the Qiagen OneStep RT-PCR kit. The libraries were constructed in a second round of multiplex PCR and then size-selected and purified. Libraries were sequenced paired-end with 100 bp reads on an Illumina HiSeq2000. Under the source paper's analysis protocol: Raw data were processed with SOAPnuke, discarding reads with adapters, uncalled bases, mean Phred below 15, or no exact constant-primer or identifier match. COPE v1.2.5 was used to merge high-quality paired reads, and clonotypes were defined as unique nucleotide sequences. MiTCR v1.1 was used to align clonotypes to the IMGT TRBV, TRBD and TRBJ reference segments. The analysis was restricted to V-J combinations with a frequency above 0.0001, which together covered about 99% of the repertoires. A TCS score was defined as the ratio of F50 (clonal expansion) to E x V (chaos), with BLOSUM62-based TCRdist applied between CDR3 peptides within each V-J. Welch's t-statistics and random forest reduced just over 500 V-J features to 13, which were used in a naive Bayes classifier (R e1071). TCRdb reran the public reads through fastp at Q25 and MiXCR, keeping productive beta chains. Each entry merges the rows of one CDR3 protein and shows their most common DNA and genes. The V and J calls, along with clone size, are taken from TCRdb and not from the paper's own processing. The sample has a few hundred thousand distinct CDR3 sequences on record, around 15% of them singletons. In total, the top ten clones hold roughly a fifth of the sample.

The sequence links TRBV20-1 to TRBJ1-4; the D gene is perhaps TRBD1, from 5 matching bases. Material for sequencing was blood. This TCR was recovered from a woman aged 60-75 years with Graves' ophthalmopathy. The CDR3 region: CGANSGRGDEKLFF. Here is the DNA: TGCGGTGCTAATTCGGGGCGCGGAGATGAAAAACTGTTTTTT.